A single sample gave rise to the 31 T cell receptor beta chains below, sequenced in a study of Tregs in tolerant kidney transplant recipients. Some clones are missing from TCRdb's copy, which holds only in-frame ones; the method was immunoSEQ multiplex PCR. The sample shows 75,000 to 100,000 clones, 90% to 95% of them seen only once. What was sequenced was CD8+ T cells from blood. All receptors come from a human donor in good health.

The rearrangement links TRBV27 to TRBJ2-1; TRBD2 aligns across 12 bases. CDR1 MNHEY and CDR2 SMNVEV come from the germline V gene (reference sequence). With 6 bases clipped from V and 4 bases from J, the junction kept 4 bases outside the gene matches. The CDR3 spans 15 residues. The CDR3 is CASSPGLAGYNEQFF. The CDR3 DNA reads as TGTGCCAGCAGCCCCGGACTAGCGGGATACAATGAGCAGTTCTTC.

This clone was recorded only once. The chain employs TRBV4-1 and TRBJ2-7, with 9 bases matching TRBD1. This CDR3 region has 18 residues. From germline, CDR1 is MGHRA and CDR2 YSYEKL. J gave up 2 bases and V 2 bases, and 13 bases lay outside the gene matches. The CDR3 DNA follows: TGCGCCAGCAGCCAATTACCCTGGGGGGGACAGGGCCCCTACGAGCAGTACTTC. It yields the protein CASSQLPWGGQGPYEQYF.

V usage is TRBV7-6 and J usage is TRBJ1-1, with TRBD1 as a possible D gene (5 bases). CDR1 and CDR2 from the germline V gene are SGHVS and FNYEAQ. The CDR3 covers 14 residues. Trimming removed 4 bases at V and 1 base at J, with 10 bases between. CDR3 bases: TGTGCCAGCAGCTGGGGGGGGAGGAACACTGAAGCTTTCTTT. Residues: CASSWGGRNTEAFF.

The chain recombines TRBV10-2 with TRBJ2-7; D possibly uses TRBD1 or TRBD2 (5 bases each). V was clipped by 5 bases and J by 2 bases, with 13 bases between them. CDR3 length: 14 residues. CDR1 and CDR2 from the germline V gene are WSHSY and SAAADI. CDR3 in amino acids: CASSFRERTYEQYF. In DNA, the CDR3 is TGCGCCAGCAGTTTCAGGGAGAGGACCTACGAGCAGTACTTC.

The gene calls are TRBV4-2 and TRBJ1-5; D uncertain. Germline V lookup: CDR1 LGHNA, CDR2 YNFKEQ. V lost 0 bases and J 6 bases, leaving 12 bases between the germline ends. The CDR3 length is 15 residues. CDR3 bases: TGTGCCAGCAGCCAAGATCCAGGTTCGGGTCAGCCCCAGCATTTT. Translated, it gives CASSQDPGSGQPQHF.

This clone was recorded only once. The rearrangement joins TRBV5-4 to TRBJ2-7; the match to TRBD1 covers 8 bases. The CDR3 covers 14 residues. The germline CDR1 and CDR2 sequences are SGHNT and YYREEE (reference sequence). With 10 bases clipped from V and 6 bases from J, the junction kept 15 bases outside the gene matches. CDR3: CARRASGGRSEQYF. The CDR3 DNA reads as TGTGCCCGTCGGGCCTCAGGGGGCCGCTCCGAGCAGTACTTC.

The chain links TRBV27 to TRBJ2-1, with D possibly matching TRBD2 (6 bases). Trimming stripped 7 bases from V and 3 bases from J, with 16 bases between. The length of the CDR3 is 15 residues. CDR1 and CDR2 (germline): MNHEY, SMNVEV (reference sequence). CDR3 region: CASIGPGLLYNEQFF. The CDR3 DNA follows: TGTGCCAGCATCGGACCGGGACTGCTCTACAATGAGCAGTTCTTC.

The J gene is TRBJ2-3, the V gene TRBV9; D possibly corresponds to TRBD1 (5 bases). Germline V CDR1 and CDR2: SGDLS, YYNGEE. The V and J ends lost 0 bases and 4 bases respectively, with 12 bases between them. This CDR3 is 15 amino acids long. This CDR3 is CASSVDFRVSDTQYF. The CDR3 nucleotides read TGTGCCAGCAGCGTAGATTTCAGGGTTTCAGATACGCAGTATTTT.

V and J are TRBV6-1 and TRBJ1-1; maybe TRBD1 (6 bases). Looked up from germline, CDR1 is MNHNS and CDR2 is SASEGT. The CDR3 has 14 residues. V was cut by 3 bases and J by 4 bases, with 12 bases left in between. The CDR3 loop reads CASSEGGHSTEAFF. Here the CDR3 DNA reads TGTGCCAGCAGTGAGGGGGGGCATAGCACTGAAGCTTTCTTT.

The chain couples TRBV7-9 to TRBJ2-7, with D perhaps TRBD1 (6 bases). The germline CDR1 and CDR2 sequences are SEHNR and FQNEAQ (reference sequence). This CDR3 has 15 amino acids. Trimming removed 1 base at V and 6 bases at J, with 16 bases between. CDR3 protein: CASSLGQAFSSEQYF. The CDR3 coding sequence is TGTGCCAGCAGCTTAGGACAGGCTTTTTCAAGCGAGCAGTACTTC.

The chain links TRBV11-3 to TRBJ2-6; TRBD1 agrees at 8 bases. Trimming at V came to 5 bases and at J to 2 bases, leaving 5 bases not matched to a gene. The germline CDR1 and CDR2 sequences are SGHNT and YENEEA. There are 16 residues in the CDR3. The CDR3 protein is CASSPPTGAGANVLTF. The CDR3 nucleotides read TGTGCCAGCAGCCCCCCGACAGGGGCTGGGGCCAACGTCCTGACTTTC.

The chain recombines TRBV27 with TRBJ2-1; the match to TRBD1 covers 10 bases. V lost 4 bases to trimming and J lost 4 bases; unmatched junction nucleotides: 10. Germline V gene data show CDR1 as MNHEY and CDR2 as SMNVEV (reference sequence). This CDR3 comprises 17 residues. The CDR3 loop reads CASSWDRGWRTYNEQFF. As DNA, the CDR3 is TGTGCCAGCAGTTGGGACAGGGGATGGCGTACGTACAATGAGCAGTTCTTC.

CDR3 DNA sequence: TGTGCCAGCAGCGTTAGTAGCGGTGAGGCAGATACGCAGTATTTT. Translated, it gives CASSVSSGEADTQYF. This chain links TRBV7-6 with TRBJ2-3; TRBD2 is a possible D gene (6 bases). The V and J ends lost 5 bases and 4 bases respectively, with 16 bases between them. CDR1 and CDR2 (germline): SGHVS, FNYEAQ. CDR3 length: 15 amino acids.

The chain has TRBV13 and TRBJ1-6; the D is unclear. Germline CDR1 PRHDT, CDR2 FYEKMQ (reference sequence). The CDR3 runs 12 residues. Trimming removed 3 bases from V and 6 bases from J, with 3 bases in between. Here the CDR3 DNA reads TGTGCCAGCAGCTTCAGTAATTCACCCCTCCACTTT. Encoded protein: CASSFSNSPLHF.

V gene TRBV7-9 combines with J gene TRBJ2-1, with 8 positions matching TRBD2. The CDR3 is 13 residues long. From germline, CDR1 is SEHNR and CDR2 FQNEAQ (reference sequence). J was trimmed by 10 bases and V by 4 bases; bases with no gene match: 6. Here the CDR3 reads CASSSGGEREQFF. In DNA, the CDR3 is TGTGCCAGCAGCTCCGGGGGGGAAAGGGAGCAGTTCTTC.

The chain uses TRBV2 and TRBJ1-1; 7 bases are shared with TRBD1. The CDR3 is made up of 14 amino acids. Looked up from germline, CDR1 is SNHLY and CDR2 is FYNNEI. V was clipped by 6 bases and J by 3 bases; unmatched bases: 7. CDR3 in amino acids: CASRPGQEYTEAFF. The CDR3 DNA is TGTGCCAGCAGGCCAGGACAGGAGTACACTGAAGCTTTCTTT.

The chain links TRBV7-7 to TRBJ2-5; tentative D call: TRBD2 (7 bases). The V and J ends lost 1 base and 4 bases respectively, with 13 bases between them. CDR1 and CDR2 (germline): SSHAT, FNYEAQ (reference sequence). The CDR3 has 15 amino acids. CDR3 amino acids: CASSLGSGEGETQYF. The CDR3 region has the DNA TGTGCCAGCAGCTTAGGATCAGGGGAGGGAGAGACCCAGTACTTC.

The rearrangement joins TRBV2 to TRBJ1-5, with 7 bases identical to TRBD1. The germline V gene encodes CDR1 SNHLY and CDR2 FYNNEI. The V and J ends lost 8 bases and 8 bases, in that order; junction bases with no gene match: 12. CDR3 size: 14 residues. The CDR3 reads CASGPGQHTEPQHF. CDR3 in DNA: TGTGCCAGCGGCCCGGGACAGCATACGGAGCCCCAGCATTTT.

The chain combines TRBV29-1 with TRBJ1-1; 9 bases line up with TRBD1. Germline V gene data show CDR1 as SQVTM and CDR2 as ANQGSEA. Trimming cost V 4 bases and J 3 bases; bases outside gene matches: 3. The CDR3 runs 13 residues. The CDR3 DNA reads TGCAGCGTTGTGGGACAGGGATACACTGAAGCTTTCTTT. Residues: CSVVGQGYTEAFF.

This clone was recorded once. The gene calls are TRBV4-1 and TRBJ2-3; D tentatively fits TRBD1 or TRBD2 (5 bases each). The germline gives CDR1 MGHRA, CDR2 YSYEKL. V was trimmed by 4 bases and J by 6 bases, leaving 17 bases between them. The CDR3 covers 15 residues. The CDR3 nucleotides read TGCGCCAGCAGCCCTGGGACCGTCTCTCTGGATACGCAGTATTTT. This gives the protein CASSPGTVSLDTQYF.

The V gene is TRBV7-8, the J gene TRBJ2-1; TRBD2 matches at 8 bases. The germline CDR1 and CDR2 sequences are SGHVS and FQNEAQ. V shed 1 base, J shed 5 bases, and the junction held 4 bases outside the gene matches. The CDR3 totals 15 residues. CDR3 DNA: TGTGCCAGCAGCTTAGATACTAGCGGAAACAATGAGCAGTTCTTC. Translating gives CASSLDTSGNNEQFF.

CDR3 bases: TGTGCCAGCAGCTTAGAGGGGATCTCTGGAAACACCATATATTTT. Residues: CASSLEGISGNTIYF. V gene TRBV7-9 combines with J gene TRBJ1-3; maybe TRBD1 (5 bases). Germline CDR1 reads SEHNR; CDR2 reads FQNEAQ (reference sequence). CDR3 length equals 15 residues. Trimming pared 1 base from V and 0 bases from J, leaving 7 bases between.

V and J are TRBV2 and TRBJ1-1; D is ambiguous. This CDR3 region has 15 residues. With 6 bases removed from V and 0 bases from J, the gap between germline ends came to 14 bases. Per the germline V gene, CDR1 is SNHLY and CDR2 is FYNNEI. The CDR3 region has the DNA TGTGCCAGCAGAATAACCGAGGCCTTGAACACTGAAGCTTTCTTT. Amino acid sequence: CASRITEALNTEAFF. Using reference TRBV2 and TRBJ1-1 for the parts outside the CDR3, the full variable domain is EPEVTQTPSHQVTQMGQEVILRCVPISNHLYFYWYRQILGQKVEFLVSFYNNEISEKSEIFDDQFSVERPDGSNFTLKIRSTKLEDSAMYFCASRITEALNTEAFFGQGTRLTVV.

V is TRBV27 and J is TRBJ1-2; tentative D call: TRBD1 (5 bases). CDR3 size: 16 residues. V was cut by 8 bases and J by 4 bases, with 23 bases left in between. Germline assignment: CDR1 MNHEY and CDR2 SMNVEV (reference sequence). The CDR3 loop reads CASLGGREGTPYGYTF. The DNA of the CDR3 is TGTGCCAGCCTCGGTGGCCGTGAAGGGACCCCCTATGGCTACACCTTC.

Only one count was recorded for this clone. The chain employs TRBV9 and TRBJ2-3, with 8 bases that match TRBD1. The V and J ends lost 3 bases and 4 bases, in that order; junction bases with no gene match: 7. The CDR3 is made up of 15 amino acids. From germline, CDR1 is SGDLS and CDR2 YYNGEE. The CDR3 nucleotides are TGTGCCAGCAGCGCCCCCGGGACAGGAGCAGATACGCAGTATTTT. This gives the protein CASSAPGTGADTQYF.

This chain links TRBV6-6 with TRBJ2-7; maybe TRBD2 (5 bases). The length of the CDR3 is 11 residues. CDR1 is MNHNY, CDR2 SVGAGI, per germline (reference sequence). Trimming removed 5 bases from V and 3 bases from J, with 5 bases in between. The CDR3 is CASSTSYEQYF. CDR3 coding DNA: TGTGCCAGCAGTACTAGCTACGAGCAGTACTTC.

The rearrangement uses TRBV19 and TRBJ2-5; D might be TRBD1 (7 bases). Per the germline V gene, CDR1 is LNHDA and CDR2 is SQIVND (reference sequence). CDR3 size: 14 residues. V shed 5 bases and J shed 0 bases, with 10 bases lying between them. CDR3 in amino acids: CASSQGGNQETQYF. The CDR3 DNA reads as TGTGCCAGTAGTCAGGGGGGCAACCAAGAGACCCAGTACTTC.

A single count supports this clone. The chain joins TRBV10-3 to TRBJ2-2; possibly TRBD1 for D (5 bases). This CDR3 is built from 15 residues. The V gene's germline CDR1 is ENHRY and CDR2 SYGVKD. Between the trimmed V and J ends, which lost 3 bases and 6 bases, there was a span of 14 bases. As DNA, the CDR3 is TGTGCCATCAGTGAAGGGCGTAGGGGCCCCGGGGAGCTGTTTTTT. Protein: CAISEGRRGPGELFF.

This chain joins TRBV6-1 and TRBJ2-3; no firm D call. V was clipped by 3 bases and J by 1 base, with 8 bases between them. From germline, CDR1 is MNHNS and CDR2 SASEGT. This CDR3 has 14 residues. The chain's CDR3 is CASSEARGTDTQYF. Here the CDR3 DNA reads TGTGCCAGCAGTGAGGCTAGGGGCACAGATACGCAGTATTTT.

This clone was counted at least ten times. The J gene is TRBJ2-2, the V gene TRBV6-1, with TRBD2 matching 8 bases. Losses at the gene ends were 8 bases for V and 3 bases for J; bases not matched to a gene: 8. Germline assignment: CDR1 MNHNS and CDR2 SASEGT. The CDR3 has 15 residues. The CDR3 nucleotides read TGTGCCAGCGAGTTCTCCGGGGGGGACACCGGGGAGCTGTTTTTT. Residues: CASEFSGGDTGELFF.

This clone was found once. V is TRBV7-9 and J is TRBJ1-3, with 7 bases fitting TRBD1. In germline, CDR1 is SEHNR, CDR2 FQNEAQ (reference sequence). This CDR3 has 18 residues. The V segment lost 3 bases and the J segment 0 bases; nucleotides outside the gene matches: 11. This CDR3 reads CASSFARGQHHSGNTIYF. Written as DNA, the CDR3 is TGTGCCAGCAGCTTCGCCCGGGGACAGCACCACTCTGGAAACACCATATATTTT. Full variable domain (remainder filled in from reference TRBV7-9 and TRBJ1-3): DTGVSQNPRHKITKRGQNVTFRCDPISEHNRLYWYRQTLGQGPEFLTYFQNEAQLEKSRLLSDRFSAERPKGSFSTLEIQRTEQGDSAMYLCASSFARGQHHSGNTIYFGEGSWLTVV.